The clone carrying this TCR beta chain was found once. Germline-derived CDR1 and CDR2 are SGHRS and YFSETQ. V trimming: 1 base; J trimming: 7 bases; junction bases outside the gene matches: 8. CDR3 length equals 16 residues. This entry comes from a study of blood T cell repertoires in COVID-19. Across the study: T cells, B-cell-depleted T cells, or PBMCs supplied cDNA or gDNA.

The authors' processing: Amplification with reference gene primers provided the estimates of nucleated cell counts. TCRdb keeps only in-frame clones here, not all; method: immunoSEQ multiplex PCR. The V and J calls and clone size are taken from that table; D and trimming were inferred from the DNA. The sample has 100,000 to 120,000 clones, over 60% seen once. Sample: peripheral blood. The sequence was obtained from a woman aged 80 or older with acute or convalescent COVID-19. V usage is TRBV5-1 and J usage is TRBJ1-4; 9 nucleotides line up with TRBD1. CDR3 DNA sequence: TGCGCCAGCAGCTTGAGAGGACAGGGGAACGGTGAAAAACTGTTTTTT. It encodes CASSLRGQGNGEKLFF.